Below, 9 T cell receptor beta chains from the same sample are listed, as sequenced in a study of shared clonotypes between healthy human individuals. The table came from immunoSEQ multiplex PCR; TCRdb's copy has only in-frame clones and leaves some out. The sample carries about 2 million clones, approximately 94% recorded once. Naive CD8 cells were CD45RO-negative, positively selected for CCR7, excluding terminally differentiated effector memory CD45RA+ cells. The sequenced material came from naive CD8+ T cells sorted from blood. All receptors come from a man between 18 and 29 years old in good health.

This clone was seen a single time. CDR3 sequence reads: CAWSGDSTDTQYF. The DNA of the CDR3 is TGTGCCTGGAGTGGGGACAGCACAGATACGCAGTATTTT. The chain combines TRBV30 with TRBJ2-3; D is tentatively TRBD1 or TRBD2 (5 bases each). The CDR3 consists of 13 residues. V lost 1 base and J 0 bases, leaving 5 bases between the germline ends. The germline V gene has CDR1 GTSNPN and CDR2 SVGIG (reference sequence).

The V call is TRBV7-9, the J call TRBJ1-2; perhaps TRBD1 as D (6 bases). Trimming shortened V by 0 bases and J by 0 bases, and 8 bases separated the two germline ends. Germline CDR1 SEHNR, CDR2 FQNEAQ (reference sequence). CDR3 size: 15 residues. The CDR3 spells CASSLAGQPNYGYTF. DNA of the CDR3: TGTGCCAGCAGCTTAGCAGGACAGCCTAACTATGGCTACACCTTC. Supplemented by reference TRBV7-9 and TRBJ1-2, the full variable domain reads DTGVSQNPRHKITKRGQNVTFRCDPISEHNRLYWYRQTLGQGPEFLTYFQNEAQLEKSRLLSDRFSAERPKGSFSTLEIQRTEQGDSAMYLCASSLAGQPNYGYTFGSGTRLTVV.

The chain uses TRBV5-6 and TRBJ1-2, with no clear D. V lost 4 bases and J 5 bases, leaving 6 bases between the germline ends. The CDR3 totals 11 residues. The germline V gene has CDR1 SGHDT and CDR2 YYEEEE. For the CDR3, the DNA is TGTGCCAGCAGCGCTATTTATGGCTACACCTTC. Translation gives CASSAIYGYTF.

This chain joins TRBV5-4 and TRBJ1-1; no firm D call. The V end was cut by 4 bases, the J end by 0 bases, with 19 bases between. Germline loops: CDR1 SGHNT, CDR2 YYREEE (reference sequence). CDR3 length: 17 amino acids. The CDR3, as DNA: TGTGCCAGCAGCGAGAAAAACGGGCAGCTCATGAACACTGAAGCTTTCTTT. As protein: CASSEKNGQLMNTEAFF.

The CDR3 protein is CASSPRTDTYEQYF. CDR3 nucleotides: TGTGCCAGCTCACCGAGGACAGACACCTACGAGCAGTACTTC. This sequence joins TRBV18 and TRBJ2-7; the D gene is possibly TRBD1 (6 bases). Germline V gene lookup returns CDR1 KGHSH and CDR2 LQKENI. This CDR3 comprises 14 residues. Deletions cut 3 bases from V and 2 bases from J, with 11 bases between. Together with reference TRBV18 and TRBJ2-7, the CDR3 gives the full variable domain: NAGVMQNPRHLVRRRGQEARLRCSPMKGHSHVYWYRQLPEEGLKFMVYLQKENIIDESGMPKERFSAEFPKEGPSILRIQQVVRGDSAAYFCASSPRTDTYEQYFGPGTRLTVT.

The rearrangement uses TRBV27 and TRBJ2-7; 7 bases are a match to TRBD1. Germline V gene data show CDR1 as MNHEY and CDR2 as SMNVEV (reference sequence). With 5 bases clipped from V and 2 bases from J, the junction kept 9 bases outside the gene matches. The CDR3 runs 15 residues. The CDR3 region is CASSSTGESTYEQYF. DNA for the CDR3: TGTGCCAGCAGTAGTACAGGGGAATCAACCTACGAGCAGTACTTC.

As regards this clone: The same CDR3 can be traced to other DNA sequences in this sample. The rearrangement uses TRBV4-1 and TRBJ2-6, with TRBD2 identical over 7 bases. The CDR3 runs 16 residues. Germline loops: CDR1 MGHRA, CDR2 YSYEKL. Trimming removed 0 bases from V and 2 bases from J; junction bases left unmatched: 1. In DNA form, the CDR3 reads TGCGCCAGCAGCCAAGAGGGAGGGACTGGGGCCAACGTCCTGACTTTC. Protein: CASSQEGGTGANVLTF.

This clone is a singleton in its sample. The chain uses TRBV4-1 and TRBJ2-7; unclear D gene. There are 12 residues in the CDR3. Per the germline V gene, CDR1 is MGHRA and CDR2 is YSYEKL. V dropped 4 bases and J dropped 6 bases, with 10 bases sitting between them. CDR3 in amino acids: CASSPPGVEQYF. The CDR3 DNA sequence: TGCGCCAGCAGCCCACCGGGTGTCGAGCAGTACTTC.

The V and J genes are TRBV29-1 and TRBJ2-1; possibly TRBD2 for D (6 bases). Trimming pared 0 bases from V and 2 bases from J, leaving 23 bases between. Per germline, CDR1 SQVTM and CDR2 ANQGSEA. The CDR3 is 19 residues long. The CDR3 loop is CSVEDIPSRGTPTYNEQFF. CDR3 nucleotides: TGCAGCGTTGAAGATATCCCCTCACGGGGGACCCCCACCTACAATGAGCAGTTCTTC.